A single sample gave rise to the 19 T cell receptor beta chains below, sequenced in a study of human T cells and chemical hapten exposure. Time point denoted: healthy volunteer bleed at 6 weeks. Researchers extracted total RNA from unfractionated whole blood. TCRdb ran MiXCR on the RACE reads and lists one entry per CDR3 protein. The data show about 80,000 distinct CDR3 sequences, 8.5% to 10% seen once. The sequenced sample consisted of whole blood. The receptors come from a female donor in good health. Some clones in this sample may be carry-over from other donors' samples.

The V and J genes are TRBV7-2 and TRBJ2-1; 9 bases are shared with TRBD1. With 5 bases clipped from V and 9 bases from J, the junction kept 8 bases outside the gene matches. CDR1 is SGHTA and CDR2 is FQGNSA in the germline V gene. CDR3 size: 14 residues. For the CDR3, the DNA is TGTGCCAGCAGCCGGGGACAGGGTTGGACTGAGCAGTTCTTC. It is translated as CASSRGQGWTEQFF.

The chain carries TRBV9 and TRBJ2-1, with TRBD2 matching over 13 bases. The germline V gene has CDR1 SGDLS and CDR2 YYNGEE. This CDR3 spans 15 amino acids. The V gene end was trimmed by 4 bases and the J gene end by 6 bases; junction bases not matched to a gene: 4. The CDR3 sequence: CASSPGLAGANEQFF. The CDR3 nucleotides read TGTGCCAGCAGCCCCGGACTAGCGGGGGCCAATGAGCAGTTCTTC.

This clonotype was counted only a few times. In DNA, the CDR3 is TGTGCCAGCAGCTTATATACTAATGAAAAACTGTTTTTT. Protein sequence: CASSLYTNEKLFF. The chain is built from TRBV7-9 and TRBJ1-4; D unresolved. Germline CDR1 SEHNR, CDR2 FQNEAQ (reference sequence). This CDR3 has 13 amino acids. V gave up 2 bases and J gave up 2 bases, with 3 bases separating them.

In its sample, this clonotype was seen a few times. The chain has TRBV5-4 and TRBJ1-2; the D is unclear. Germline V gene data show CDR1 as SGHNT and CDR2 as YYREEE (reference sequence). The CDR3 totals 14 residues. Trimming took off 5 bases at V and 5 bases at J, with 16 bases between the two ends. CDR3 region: CASRPVLRRYGYTF. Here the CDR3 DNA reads TGTGCCAGCAGGCCGGTTCTAAGGAGGTATGGCTACACCTTC.

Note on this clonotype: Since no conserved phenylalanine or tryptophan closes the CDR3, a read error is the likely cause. The DNA of the CDR3 is TGCAGTGTCAATGCCGGGACAGGGGAAGGCGAGCAGTACCTC. Residues: CSVNAGTGEGEQYL. The V call is TRBV20-1, the J call TRBJ2-7; TRBD1 matches 10 bases. The ends lost 7 bases at V and 6 bases at J; junction bases unmatched: 12. This CDR3 is 14 amino acids long. Per the germline V gene, CDR1 is DFQATT and CDR2 is SNEGSKA (reference sequence).

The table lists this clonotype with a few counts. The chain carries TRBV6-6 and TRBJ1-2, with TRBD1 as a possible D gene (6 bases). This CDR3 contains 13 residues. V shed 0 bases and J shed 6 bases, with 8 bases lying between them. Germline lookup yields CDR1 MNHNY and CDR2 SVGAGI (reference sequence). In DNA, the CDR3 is TGTGCCAGCAGTTACTCGACAGGCAATGGCTACACCTTC. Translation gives CASSYSTGNGYTF.

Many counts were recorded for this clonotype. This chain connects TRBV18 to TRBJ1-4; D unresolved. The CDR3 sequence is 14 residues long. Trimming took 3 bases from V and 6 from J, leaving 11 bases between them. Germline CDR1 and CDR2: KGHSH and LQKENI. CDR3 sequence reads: CASSPTSSYEKLFF. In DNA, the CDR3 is TGTGCCAGCTCACCGACATCTTCGTATGAAAAACTGTTTTTT.

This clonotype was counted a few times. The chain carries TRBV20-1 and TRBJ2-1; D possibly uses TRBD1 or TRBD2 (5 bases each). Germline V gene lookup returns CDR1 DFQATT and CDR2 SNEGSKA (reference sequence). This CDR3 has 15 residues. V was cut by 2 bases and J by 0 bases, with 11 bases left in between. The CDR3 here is CSARLRDHSYNEQFF. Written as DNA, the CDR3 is TGCAGTGCTAGACTCCGGGACCACTCCTACAATGAGCAGTTCTTC.

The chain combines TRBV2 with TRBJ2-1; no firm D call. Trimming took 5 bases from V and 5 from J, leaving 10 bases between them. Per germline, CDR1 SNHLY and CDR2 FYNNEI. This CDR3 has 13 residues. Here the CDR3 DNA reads TGTGCCAGCAGTTTGAAATGGCACAATGAGCAGTTCTTC. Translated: CASSLKWHNEQFF.

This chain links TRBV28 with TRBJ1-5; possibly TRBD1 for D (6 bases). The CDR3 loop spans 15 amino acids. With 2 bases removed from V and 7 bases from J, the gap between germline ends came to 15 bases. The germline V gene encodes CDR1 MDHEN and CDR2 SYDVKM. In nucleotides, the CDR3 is TGTGCCAGCAGTTTAAGAGGGGGGTGTGAACAGCCCCAGCATTTT. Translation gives CASSLRGGCEQPQHF.

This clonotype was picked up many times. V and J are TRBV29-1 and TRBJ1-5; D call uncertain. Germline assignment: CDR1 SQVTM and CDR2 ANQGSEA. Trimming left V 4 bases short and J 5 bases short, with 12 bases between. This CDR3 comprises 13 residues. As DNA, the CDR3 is TGCAGCGTTGGAGAAAACCCCTATCAGCCCCAGCATTTT. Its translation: CSVGENPYQPQHF.

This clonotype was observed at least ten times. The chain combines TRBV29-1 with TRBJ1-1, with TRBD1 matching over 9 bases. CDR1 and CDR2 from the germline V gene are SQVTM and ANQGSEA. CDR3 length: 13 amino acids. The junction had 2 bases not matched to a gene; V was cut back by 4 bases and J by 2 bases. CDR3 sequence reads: CSVGDRANTEAFF. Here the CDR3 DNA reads TGCAGCGTTGGGGACAGGGCAAACACTGAAGCTTTCTTT.

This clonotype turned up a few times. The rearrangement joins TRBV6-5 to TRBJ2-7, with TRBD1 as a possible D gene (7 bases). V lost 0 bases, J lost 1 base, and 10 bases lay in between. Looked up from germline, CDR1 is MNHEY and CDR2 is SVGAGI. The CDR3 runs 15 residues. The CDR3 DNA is TGTGCCAGCAGTTACTCGGAGGGGGCATCCTACGAGCAGTACTTC. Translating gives CASSYSEGASYEQYF.

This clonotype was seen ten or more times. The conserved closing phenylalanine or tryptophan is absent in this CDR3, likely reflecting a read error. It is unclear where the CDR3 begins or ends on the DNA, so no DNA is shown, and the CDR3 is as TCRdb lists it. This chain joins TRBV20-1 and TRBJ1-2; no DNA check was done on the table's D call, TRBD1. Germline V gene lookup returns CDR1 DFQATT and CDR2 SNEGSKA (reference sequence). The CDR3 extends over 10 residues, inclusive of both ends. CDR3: CSAARAPSSV.

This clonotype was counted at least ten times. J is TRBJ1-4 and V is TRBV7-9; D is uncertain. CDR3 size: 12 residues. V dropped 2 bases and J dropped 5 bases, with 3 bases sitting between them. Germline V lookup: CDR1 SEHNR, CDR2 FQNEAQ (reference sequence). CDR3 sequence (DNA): TGTGCCAGCAGCTTACAGAATGAAAAACTGTTTTTT. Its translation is CASSLQNEKLFF.

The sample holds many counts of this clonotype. The CDR3 nucleotides are TGTGCCAGCACTATCTACCCGCAAGGCACAGATACGCAGTATTTT. Its protein is CASTIYPQGTDTQYF. This rearrangement joins TRBV2 to TRBJ2-3; D not resolved. CDR3 length: 15 residues. Germline V gives CDR1 SNHLY, CDR2 FYNNEI. Trimming shortened V by 7 bases and J by 1 base, and 15 bases separated the two germline ends.

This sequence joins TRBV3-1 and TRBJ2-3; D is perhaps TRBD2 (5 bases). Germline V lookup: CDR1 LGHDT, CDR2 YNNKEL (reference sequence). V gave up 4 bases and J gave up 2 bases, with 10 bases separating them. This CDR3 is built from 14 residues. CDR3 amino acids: CASSPWTFTDTQYF. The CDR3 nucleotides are TGTGCCAGCAGCCCCTGGACTTTCACAGATACGCAGTATTTT.

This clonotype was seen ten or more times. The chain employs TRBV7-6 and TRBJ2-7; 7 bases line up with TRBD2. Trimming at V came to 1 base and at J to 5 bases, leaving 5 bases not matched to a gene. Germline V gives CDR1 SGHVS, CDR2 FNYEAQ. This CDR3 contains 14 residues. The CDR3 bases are TGTGCCAGCAGCTTAGGCGGTGGACTAGACGAGCAGTACTTC. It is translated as CASSLGGGLDEQYF. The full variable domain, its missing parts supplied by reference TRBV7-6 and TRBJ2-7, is GAGVSQSPRYKVTKRGQDVALRCDPISGHVSLYWYRQALGQGPEFLTYFNYEAQQDKSGLPNDRFSAERPEGSISTLTIQRTEQRDSAMYRCASSLGGGLDEQYFGPGTRLTVT.

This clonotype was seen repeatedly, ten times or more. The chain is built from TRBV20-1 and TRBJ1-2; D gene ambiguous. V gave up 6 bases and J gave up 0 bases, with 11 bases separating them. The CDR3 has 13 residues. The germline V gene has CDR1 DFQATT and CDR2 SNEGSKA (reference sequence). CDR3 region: CSAEQVSNYGYTF. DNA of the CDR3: TGCAGTGCAGAACAAGTATCTAACTATGGCTACACCTTC.